The 27 T cell receptor beta chains below all came from one sample that was sequenced in a study of T cells in narcolepsy. The repertoire was sequenced with immunoSEQ multiplex PCR; TCRdb's copy has only in-frame clones and lacks some. The repertoire holds tens of thousands of clones, with about 91% as singletons. Sample: CD45RA- memory CD4+ T cells from PBMCs. These receptors were collected from a human donor with narcolepsy.

This chain joins TRBV28 and TRBJ1-2, with TRBD1 matching 9 bases. Germline-derived CDR1 and CDR2 are MDHEN and SYDVKM. V gave up 6 bases and J gave up 7 bases; unmatched junction bases: 9. This CDR3 region has 14 residues. The CDR3 DNA reads as TGTGCCAGCAGCTCGGGACAGGGTGTCAGTGGCTACACCTTC. It encodes CASSSGQGVSGYTF.

The table lists this clone with a count of one. The chain employs TRBV28 and TRBJ1-4, with D tentatively TRBD1 (6 bases). Germline V CDR1 and CDR2: MDHEN, SYDVKM. The V end was cut by 5 bases, the J end by 8 bases, with 12 bases between. This CDR3 contains 13 residues. The CDR3 nucleotides are TGTGCCAGCAGTCTCCAGGGGTTCGAAAAACTGTTTTTT. Encoded protein: CASSLQGFEKLFF.

The chain joins TRBV19 to TRBJ2-7; 9 bases are a match to TRBD2. CDR1 is LNHDA, CDR2 SQIVND, per germline (reference sequence). The CDR3 totals 15 residues. The V and J ends lost 3 bases and 3 bases, in that order; junction bases with no gene match: 6. The CDR3 region has the DNA TGTGCCAGTAGTATTAGACTAGCGGAGCACTACGAGCAGTACTTC. Its protein is CASSIRLAEHYEQYF.

The J gene is TRBJ1-4, the V gene TRBV6-5; D remains ambiguous. The CDR3 sequence is 14 residues long. Deletions cut 7 bases from V and 7 bases from J, with 16 bases between. Germline values: CDR1 MNHEY, CDR2 SVGAGI. CDR3 region: CASTRPGKGEKLFF. The CDR3, as DNA: TGTGCCAGCACCCGCCCTGGGAAGGGTGAAAAACTGTTTTTT.

This chain connects TRBV2 to TRBJ1-5, with 8 bases identical to TRBD1. CDR3 length equals 15 residues. The junction had 4 bases not matched to a gene; V was cut back by 6 bases and J by 0 bases. Germline V gene sequence: CDR1 SNHLY, CDR2 FYNNEI. CDR3 bases: TGTGCCAGCAGCGGGGGACAGGTTAGCAATCAGCCCCAGCATTTT. Protein: CASSGGQVSNQPQHF.

The V and J genes are TRBV7-2 and TRBJ2-7, with 11 bases aligning to TRBD2. V gave up 4 bases and J gave up 6 bases; unmatched junction bases: 14. The CDR3 totals 17 residues. The germline V gene encodes CDR1 SGHTA and CDR2 FQGNSA. The CDR3 protein is CASSSTLGLAGLGEQYF. CDR3 DNA sequence: TGTGCCAGCAGCTCCACCCTCGGACTAGCGGGCCTAGGCGAGCAGTACTTC.

The chain has TRBV21-1 and TRBJ2-2; the D segment call TRBD1 is taken from the table without a DNA check. TRBV21-1 is classified as a pseudogene. This CDR3 is built from 14 residues. For the CDR3, the DNA is TGTGCCAGCAAGGGTCAGGGGTACACCGGGGAGCTGTTTTTT. Protein product: CASKGQGYTGELFF.

This chain joins TRBV29-1 and TRBJ2-7; 10 positions match TRBD2. The CDR3 totals 14 residues. With 2 bases clipped from V and 6 bases from J, the junction kept 7 bases outside the gene matches. Germline values: CDR1 SQVTM, CDR2 ANQGSEA. The CDR3 here is CSVERLAGVSEQYF. Written as DNA, the CDR3 is TGCAGCGTTGAACGGCTAGCGGGAGTGAGCGAGCAGTACTTC.

The chain recombines TRBV15 with TRBJ2-7; no firm D call. The V end was cut by 0 bases, the J end by 0 bases, with 9 bases between. CDR3 length: 15 residues. CDR1 and CDR2 (germline): LNHNV, YYDKDF (reference sequence). This chain's CDR3 is CATSRDLASSYEQYF. In DNA form, the CDR3 reads TGTGCCACCAGCAGAGATCTGGCGAGCTCCTACGAGCAGTACTTC.

V is TRBV4-1 and J is TRBJ2-1; 13 nucleotides align to TRBD2. Per the germline V gene, CDR1 is MGHRA and CDR2 is YSYEKL. The V and J ends lost 6 bases and 9 bases, in that order; junction bases with no gene match: 8. CDR3 length: 15 residues. CDR3 amino acids: CASSHGLAGVGEQFF. CDR3 sequence (DNA): TGCGCCAGCAGTCATGGACTAGCGGGAGTCGGTGAGCAGTTCTTC.

This rearrangement joins TRBV5-4 to TRBJ2-7; 7 bases map to TRBD2. CDR1 and CDR2 (germline): SGHNT, YYREEE (reference sequence). V shed 4 bases and J 6 bases; nucleotides not matched to a gene: 7. CDR3 length: 13 amino acids. This CDR3 reads CASSPQGRGEQYF. The CDR3 coding sequence is TGTGCCAGCAGCCCTCAAGGGAGGGGCGAGCAGTACTTC.

The V and J genes are TRBV6-5 and TRBJ2-7; unclear D gene. V was cut by 6 bases and J by 5 bases, with 11 bases left in between. Per the germline V gene, CDR1 is MNHEY and CDR2 is SVGAGI. This CDR3 is built from 12 residues. This chain's CDR3 is CASSPLFDEQYF. For the CDR3, the DNA is TGTGCCAGCAGCCCCCTTTTCGACGAGCAGTACTTC.

The CDR3 reads CASRRDREGEKLFF. CDR3 DNA sequence: TGTGCCAGCAGACGAGACAGGGAGGGGGAAAAACTGTTTTTT. V is TRBV7-2 and J is TRBJ1-4; 7 bases align to TRBD1. Trimming at V came to 6 bases and at J to 8 bases, leaving 9 bases not matched to a gene. CDR1 and CDR2 (germline): SGHTA, FQGNSA. The CDR3 is 14 amino acids.

The chain employs TRBV11-3 and TRBJ2-1, with TRBD1 matching 10 bases. CDR1 is SGHNT, CDR2 YENEEA, per germline. V shed 5 bases and J 8 bases; nucleotides not matched to a gene: 9. This CDR3 is built from 15 residues. The CDR3 region is CASSLMGTGDHEQFF. Written as DNA, the CDR3 is TGTGCCAGCAGCCTGATGGGGACAGGGGACCATGAGCAGTTCTTC. Complete variable domain (other parts from reference TRBV11-3 and TRBJ2-1): EAGVVQSPRYKIIEKKQPVAFWCNPISGHNTLYWYLQNLGQGPELLIRYENEEAVDDSQLPKDRFSAERLKGVDSTLKIQPAELGDSAVYLCASSLMGTGDHEQFFGPGTRLTVL.

The CDR3 nucleotides are TGTGCCAGCTCCCAAAACTACAATGAGCAGTTCTTC. It codes for CASSQNYNEQFF. The rearrangement uses TRBV2 and TRBJ2-1, with D uncertain. The CDR3 spans 12 residues. Germline CDR1 and CDR2: SNHLY and FYNNEI. Trimming took 8 bases from V and 3 from J, leaving 8 bases between them.

The rearrangement links TRBV9 to TRBJ2-3; 9 nucleotides agree with TRBD2. With V trimmed by 4 bases and J by 6 bases, 9 bases remained unmatched. The CDR3 contains 15 residues. Germline CDR1 and CDR2: SGDLS and YYNGEE. CDR3 protein: CASSIAGDLLDTQYF. The CDR3 DNA sequence: TGTGCCAGCAGCATAGCGGGAGACCTTCTCGATACGCAGTATTTT.

J is TRBJ2-7 and V is TRBV7-8; 8 bases are shared with TRBD1. Germline values: CDR1 SGHVS, CDR2 FQNEAQ. V shed 5 bases, J shed 8 bases, and the junction held 8 bases outside the gene matches. The CDR3 runs 13 residues. The CDR3 reads CASSLQGTGQQYF. CDR3 nucleotides: TGTGCCAGCAGCCTACAGGGGACAGGCCAGCAGTACTTC.

The chain employs TRBV4-3 and TRBJ1-1; no reliable D call. Trimming cost V 3 bases and J 7 bases, with 15 bases left between them. Germline assignment: CDR1 LGHNA and CDR2 YSLEER. The CDR3 runs 14 residues. CDR3 in amino acids: CASSQDSATLEAFF. In DNA form, the CDR3 reads TGCGCCAGCAGCCAGGACTCAGCGACCCTTGAAGCTTTCTTT.

The J gene is TRBJ1-4, the V gene TRBV5-1; D is perhaps TRBD1 (5 bases). V was shortened by 0 bases and J by 3 bases, with 15 bases between the two germline ends. Germline V gene lookup returns CDR1 SGHRS and CDR2 YFSETQ. The CDR3 runs 17 residues. CDR3 region: CASSLGVQQAANEKLFF. The CDR3 DNA reads as TGCGCCAGCAGCTTGGGGGTTCAACAGGCGGCTAATGAAAAACTGTTTTTT.

This chain uses TRBV5-1 with TRBJ2-3; possible D gene TRBD1, 6 bases. The V gene's germline CDR1 is SGHRS and CDR2 YFSETQ. The CDR3 sequence is 14 residues long. V gave up 0 bases and J gave up 8 bases, with 13 bases separating them. CDR3 sequence reads: CASSLDGQLGTQYF. The CDR3 nucleotides are TGCGCCAGCAGCTTGGACGGACAGTTGGGTACGCAGTATTTT.

The V gene is TRBV5-1, the J gene TRBJ2-5; 9 bases are shared with TRBD1. The V gene's germline CDR1 is SGHRS and CDR2 YFSETQ. V trimming: 3 bases; J trimming: 5 bases; junction bases outside the gene matches: 8. CDR3 size: 15 residues. CDR3 amino acids: CASSSGTGSGETQYF. The CDR3 coding sequence is TGCGCCAGCAGCTCGGGGACAGGGAGTGGGGAGACCCAGTACTTC.

The rearrangement links TRBV7-8 to TRBJ2-1, with TRBD1 identical over 7 bases. With V trimmed by 4 bases and J by 3 bases, 6 bases remained unmatched. In germline, CDR1 is SGHVS, CDR2 FQNEAQ. This CDR3 is 15 amino acids long. The CDR3 bases are TGTGCCAGCAGCTCCTTGACAGGGAACTACAATGAGCAGTTCTTC. Protein product: CASSSLTGNYNEQFF.

The gene calls are TRBV15 and TRBJ1-1, with TRBD1 matching over 12 bases. Germline CDR1 reads LNHNV; CDR2 reads YYDKDF (reference sequence). CDR3 length: 19 amino acids. V lost 1 base to trimming and J lost 5 bases; unmatched junction nucleotides: 14. In nucleotides, the CDR3 is TGTGCCACCAGCAGAGGAATTCTCAGGGACAGGGGGCGACGAACTGAAGCTTTCTTT. Encoded protein: CATSRGILRDRGRRTEAFF.

J is TRBJ2-2 and V is TRBV5-1, with 15 bases lining up with TRBD2. Germline V CDR1 and CDR2: SGHRS, YFSETQ. V trimming: 4 bases; J trimming: 4 bases; junction bases outside the gene matches: 20. This CDR3 has 22 amino acids. CDR3 nucleotide sequence: TGCGCCAGCAGCGGAACCGGGACTAGCGGGAGGAGTCCCTTTGTCGGCACCGGGGAGCTGTTTTTT. Its translation: CASSGTGTSGRSPFVGTGELFF.

This CDR3 reads CASNLQPQYF. CDR3 DNA: TGTGCCAGCAATCTACAGCCGCAGTACTTC. The genes are TRBV2 and TRBJ2-7, with D unclear. Trimming took off 7 bases at V and 9 bases at J, with 10 bases between the two ends. Germline loops: CDR1 SNHLY, CDR2 FYNNEI. This CDR3 has 10 amino acids.

The chain couples TRBV19 to TRBJ2-3; D may be TRBD2 (6 bases). The CDR3 covers 11 residues. V was shortened by 4 bases and J by 8 bases, with 7 bases between the two germline ends. The germline V gene encodes CDR1 LNHDA and CDR2 SQIVND (reference sequence). The DNA for the CDR3 is TGTGCCAGTAGTACGGGAGTTACGCAGTATTTT. Translation: CASSTGVTQYF.

This chain links TRBV7-9 with TRBJ2-1, with 9 bases that match TRBD1. V lost 4 bases and J lost 6; bases outside the gene matches: 10. This CDR3 region has 16 residues. CDR1 SEHNR and CDR2 FQNEAQ come from the germline V gene (reference sequence). The DNA for the CDR3 is TGTGCCAGCAGCTCGTACCGGGACAGGGCGGGCAATGAGCAGTTCTTC. It yields the protein CASSSYRDRAGNEQFF.